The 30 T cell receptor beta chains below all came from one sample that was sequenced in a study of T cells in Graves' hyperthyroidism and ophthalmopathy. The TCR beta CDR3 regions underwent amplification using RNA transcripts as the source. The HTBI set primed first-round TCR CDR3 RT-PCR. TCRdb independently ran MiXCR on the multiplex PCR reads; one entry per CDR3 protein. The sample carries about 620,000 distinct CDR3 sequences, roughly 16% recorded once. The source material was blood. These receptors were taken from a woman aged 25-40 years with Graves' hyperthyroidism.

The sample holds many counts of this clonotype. DNA of the CDR3: TGTGCCAGCTCACCGGAGGTCGCCTACGAGCAGTACTTC. It translates to CASSPEVAYEQYF. The chain links TRBV18 to TRBJ2-7, with a weak D call TRBD2 (5 bases). From germline, CDR1 is KGHSH and CDR2 LQKENI. V lost 3 bases and J 2 bases, leaving 8 bases between the germline ends. The CDR3 contains 13 residues.

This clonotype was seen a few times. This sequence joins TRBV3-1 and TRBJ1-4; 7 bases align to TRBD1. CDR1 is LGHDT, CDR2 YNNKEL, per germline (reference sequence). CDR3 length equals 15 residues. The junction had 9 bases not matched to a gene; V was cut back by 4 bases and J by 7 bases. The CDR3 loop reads CASSLRTGDLEKLFF. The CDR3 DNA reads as TGTGCCAGCAGCCTGCGGACAGGCGACCTTGAAAAACTGTTTTTT.

The CDR3 is CAISDQDSNYEQYF. The CDR3 bases are TGTGCCATCAGCGACCAGGACAGCAACTACGAGCAGTACTTC. The chain recombines TRBV10-3 with TRBJ2-7, with TRBD1 as a possible D gene (6 bases). Germline V lookup: CDR1 ENHRY, CDR2 SYGVKD. The CDR3 sequence is 14 residues long. The V gene lost 6 bases and the J gene lost 3 bases, with 15 bases spanning the gap.

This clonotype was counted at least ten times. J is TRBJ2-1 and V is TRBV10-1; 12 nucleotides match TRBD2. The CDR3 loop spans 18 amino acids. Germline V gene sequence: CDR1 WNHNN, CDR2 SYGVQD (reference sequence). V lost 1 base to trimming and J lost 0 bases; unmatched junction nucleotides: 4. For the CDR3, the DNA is TGCGCCAGCAGTGAGTATCTAGCGGGAGGGTCCTCCTACAATGAGCAGTTCTTC. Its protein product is CASSEYLAGGSSYNEQFF.

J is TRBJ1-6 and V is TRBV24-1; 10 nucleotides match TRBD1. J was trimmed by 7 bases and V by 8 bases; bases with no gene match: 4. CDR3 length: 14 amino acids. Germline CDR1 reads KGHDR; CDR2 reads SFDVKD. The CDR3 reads CATTSGQGNSPLHF. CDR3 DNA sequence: TGTGCCACCACCTCGGGACAGGGGAATTCACCCCTCCACTTT.

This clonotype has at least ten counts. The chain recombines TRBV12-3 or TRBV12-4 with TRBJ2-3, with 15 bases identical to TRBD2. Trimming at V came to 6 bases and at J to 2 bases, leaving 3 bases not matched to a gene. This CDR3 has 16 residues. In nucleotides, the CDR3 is TGTGCCAGCAGCAGGACTAGCGGGAGGGTCACAGATACGCAGTATTTT. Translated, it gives CASSRTSGRVTDTQYF.

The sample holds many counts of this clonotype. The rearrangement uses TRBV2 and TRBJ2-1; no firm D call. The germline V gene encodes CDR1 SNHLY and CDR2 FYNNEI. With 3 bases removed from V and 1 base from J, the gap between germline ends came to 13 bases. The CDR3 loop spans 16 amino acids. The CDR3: CASSDQGIRSYNEQFF. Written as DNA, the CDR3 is TGTGCCAGCAGTGATCAAGGGATTAGGTCCTACAATGAGCAGTTCTTC.

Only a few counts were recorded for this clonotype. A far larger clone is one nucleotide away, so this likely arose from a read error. The CDR3 nucleotides are TGTGCCAGCTCACCCGAAGGGACCCAGTACTTC. Translation gives CASSPEGTQYF. The chain has TRBV18 and TRBJ2-5; no firm D call. Germline V gives CDR1 KGHSH, CDR2 LQKENI. V shed 3 bases and J shed 7 bases, with 6 bases lying between them. This CDR3 contains 11 residues.

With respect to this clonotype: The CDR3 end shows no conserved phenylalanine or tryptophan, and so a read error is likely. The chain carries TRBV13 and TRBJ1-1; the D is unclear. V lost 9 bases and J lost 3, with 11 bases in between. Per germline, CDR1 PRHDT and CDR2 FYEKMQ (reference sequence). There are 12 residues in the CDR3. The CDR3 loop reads CASILRYTEAFL. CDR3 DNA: TGTGCCAGTATTCTACGTTACACTGAAGCTTTCTTG.

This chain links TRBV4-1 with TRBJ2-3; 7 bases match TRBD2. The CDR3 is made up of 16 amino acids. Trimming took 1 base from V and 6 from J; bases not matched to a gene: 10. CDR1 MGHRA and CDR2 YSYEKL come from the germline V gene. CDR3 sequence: CASSQGYGGRRDTQYF. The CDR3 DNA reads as TGCGCCAGCAGCCAAGGGTACGGCGGGAGAAGGGATACGCAGTATTTT.

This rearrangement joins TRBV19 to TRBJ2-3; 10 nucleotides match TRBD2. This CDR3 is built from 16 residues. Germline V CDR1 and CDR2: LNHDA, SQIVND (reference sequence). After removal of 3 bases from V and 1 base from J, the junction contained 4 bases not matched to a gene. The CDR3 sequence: CASSIRLAGGTDTQYF. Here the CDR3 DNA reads TGTGCCAGTAGTATCCGTCTAGCGGGAGGCACAGATACGCAGTATTTT.

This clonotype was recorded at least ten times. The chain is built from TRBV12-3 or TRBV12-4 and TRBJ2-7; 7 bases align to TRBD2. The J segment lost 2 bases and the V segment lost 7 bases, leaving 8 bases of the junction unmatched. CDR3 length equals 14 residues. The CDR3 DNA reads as TGTGCCAGCAACACCCCGGGGGGTCCCTACGAGCAGTACTTC. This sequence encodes CASNTPGGPYEQYF.

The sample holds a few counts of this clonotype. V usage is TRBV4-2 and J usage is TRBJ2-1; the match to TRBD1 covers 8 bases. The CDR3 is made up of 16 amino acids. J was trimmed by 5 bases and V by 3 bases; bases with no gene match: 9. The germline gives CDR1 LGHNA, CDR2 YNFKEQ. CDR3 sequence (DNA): TGTGCCAGCAGCCACGACGGACAGGGAGTTGACAATGAGCAGTTCTTC. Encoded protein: CASSHDGQGVDNEQFF.

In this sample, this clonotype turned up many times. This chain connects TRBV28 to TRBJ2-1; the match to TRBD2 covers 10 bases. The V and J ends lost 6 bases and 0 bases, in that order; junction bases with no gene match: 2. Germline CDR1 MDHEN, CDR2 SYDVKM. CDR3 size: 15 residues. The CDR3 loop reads CASSLAGGSYNEQFF. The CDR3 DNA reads TGTGCCAGCAGCTTAGCGGGGGGCTCCTACAATGAGCAGTTCTTC.

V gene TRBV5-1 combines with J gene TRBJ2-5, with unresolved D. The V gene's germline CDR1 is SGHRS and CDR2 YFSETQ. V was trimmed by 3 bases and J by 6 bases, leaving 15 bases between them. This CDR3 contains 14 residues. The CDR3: CASSSSVSQKTQYF. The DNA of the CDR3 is TGCGCCAGCAGCTCAAGTGTAAGTCAGAAGACCCAGTACTTC. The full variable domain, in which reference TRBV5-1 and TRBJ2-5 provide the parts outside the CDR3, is KAGVTQTPRYLIKTRGQQVTLSCSPISGHRSVSWYQQTPGQGLQFLFEYFSETQRNKGNFPGRFSGRQFSNSRSEMNVSTLELGDSALYLCASSSSVSQKTQYFGPGTRLLVL.

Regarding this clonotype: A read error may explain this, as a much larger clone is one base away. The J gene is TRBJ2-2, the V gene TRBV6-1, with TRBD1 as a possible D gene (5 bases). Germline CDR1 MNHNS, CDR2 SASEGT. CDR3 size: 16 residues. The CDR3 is CASTLNEDNLTVELFF. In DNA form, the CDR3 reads TGTGCCAGCACCTTGAATGAGGACAACCTCACCGTGGAGCTGTTTTTT.

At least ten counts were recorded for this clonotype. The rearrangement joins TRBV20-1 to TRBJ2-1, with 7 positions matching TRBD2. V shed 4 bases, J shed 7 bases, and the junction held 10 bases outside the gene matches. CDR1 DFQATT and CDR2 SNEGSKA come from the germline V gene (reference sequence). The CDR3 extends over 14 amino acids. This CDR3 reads CSAIYSGWGNEQFF. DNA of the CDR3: TGCAGTGCTATCTATAGCGGGTGGGGGAATGAGCAGTTCTTC.

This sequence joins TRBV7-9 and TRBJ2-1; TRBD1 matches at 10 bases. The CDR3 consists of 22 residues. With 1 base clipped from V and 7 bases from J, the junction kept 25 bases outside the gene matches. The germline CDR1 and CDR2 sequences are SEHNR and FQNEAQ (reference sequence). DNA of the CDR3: TGTGCCAGCAGCTTAGTACTCCCTACTCTCGGACAGGGGGGAGCGGGATATAATGAGCAGTTCTTC. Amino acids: CASSLVLPTLGQGGAGYNEQFF.

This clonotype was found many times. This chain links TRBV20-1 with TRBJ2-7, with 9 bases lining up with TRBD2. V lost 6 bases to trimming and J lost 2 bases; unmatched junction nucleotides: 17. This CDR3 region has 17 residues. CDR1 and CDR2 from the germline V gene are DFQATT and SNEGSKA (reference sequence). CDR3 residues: CSAARPRLAEMTYEQYF. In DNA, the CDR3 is TGCAGTGCCGCCCGTCCGAGACTAGCGGAAATGACCTACGAGCAGTACTTC.

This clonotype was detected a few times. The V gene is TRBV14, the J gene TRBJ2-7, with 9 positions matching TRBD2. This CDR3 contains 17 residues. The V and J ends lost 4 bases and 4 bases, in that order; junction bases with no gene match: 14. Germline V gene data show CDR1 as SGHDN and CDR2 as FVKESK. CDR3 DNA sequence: TGTGCCAGCAGCCCCCGAGTGGCGGGAGGGCCGGGGTACGAGCAGTACTTC. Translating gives CASSPRVAGGPGYEQYF.

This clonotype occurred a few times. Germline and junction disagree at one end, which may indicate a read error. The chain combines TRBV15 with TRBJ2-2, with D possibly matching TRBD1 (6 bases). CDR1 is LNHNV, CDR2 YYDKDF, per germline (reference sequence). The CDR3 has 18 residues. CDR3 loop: CPTSSTETTGPNTGELFF. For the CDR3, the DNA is TGTCCCACCAGCAGTACTGAGACGACAGGTCCGAACACCGGGGAGCTGTTTTTT.

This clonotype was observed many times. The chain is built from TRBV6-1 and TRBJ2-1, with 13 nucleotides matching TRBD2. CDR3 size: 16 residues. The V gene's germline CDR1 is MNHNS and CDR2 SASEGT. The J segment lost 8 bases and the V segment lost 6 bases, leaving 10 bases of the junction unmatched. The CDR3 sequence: CASRVSTSGRADEQFF. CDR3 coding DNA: TGTGCCAGCAGAGTATCTACTAGCGGGAGGGCGGATGAGCAGTTCTTC.

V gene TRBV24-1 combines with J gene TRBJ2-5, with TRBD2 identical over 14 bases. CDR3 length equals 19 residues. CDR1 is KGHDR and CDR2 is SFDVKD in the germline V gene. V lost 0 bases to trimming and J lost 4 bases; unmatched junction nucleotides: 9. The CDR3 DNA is TGTGCCACCAGTGATTTGCCTCCCGGACTAGCGGGAGGACGAGAGACCCAGTACTTC. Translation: CATSDLPPGLAGGRETQYF.

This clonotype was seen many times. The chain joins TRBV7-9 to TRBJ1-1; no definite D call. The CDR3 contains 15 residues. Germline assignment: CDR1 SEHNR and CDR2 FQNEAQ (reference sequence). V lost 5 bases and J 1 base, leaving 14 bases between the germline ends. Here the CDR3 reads CASSITHTRNTEAFF. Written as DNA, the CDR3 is TGTGCCAGCAGCATTACTCACACGCGGAACACTGAAGCTTTCTTT.

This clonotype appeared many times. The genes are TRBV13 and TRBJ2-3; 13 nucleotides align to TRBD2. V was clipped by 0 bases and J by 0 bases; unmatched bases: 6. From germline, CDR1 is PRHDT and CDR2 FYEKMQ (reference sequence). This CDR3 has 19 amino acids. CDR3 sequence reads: CASSLGEGTSGISTDTQYF. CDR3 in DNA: TGTGCCAGCAGCTTAGGCGAAGGGACTAGCGGGATAAGCACAGATACGCAGTATTTT.

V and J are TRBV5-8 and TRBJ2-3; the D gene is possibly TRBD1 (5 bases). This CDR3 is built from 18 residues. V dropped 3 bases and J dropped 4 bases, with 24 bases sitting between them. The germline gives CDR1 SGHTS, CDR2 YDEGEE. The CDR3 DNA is TGTGCCAGCAGCTCTTCAATCCTACGCAGGGATGGTTCAGATACGCAGTATTTT. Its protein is CASSSSILRRDGSDTQYF.

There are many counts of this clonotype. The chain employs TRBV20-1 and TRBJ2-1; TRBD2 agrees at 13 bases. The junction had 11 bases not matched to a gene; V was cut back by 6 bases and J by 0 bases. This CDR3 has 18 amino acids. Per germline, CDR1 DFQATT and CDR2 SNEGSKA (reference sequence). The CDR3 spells CSALGLAGPHSSYNEQFF. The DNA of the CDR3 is TGCAGTGCCCTGGGACTAGCGGGACCTCACAGCTCCTACAATGAGCAGTTCTTC.

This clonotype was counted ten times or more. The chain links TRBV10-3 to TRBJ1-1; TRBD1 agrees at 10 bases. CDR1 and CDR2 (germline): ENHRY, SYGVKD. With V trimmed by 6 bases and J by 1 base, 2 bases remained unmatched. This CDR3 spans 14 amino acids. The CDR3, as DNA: TGTGCCATCAGCCGACAGGGGGCGAACACTGAAGCTTTCTTT. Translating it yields CAISRQGANTEAFF.

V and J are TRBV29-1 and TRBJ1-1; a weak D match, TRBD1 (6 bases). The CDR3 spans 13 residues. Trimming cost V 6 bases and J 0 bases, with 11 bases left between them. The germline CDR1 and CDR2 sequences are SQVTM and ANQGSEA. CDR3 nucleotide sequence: TGCAGCGTAATACAGGGACTGAACACTGAAGCTTTCTTT. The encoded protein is CSVIQGLNTEAFF.

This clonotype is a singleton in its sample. Here the CDR3 reads CASSRSRGVNSPLHF. DNA for the CDR3: TGTGCCAGCAGCCGATCAAGGGGGGTCAATTCACCCCTCCACTTT. The gene calls are TRBV5-6 and TRBJ1-6, with a tentative D call TRBD1 (6 bases). Germline CDR1 is SGHDT and CDR2 is YYEEEE. V shed 4 bases and J shed 7 bases, with 15 bases lying between them. The CDR3 extends over 15 amino acids.